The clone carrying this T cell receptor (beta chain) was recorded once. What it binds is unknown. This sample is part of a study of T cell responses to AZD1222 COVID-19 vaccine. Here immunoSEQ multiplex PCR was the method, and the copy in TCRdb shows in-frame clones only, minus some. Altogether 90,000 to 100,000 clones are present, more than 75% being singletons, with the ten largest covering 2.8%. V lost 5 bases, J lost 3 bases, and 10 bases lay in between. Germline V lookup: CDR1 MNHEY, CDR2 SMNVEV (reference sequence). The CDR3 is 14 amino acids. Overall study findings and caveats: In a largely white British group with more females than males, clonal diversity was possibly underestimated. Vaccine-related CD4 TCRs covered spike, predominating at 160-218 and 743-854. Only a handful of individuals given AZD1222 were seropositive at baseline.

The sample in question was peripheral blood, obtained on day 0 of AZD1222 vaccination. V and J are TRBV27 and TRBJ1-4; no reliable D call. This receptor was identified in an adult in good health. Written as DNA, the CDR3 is TGTGCCAGCAGTACATCGATCTCTAATGAAAAACTGTTTTTT. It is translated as CASSTSISNEKLFF.